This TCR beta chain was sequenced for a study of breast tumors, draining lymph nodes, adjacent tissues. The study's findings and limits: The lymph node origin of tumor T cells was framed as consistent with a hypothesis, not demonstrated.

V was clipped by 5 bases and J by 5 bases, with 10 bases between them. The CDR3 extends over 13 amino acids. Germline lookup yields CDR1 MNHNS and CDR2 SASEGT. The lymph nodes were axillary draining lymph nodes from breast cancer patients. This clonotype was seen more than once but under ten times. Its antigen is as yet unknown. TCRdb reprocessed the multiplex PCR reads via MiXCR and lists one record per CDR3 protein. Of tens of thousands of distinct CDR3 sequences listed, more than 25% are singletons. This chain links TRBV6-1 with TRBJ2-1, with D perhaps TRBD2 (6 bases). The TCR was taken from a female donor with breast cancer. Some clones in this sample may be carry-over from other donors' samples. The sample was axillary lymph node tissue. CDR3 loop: CASSQTSHNEQFF. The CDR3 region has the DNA TGTGCCAGCAGTCAGACTAGTCACAATGAGCAGTTCTTC.